These 14 T cell receptor beta chains were sequenced from one sample in a study of cytomegalovirus exposure and HLA in healthy donors. PCR employed 60 Vbeta and 13 Jbeta primers. Libraries were prepared by immunoSEQ multiplex PCR; TCRdb keeps only in-frame clonotypes and omits some of them. The table records about 130,000 clones, roughly 80% of them present only once. The specimen was PBMCs. These receptors originate from a man aged 25-45 years in good health and CMV-seropositive.

The chain joins TRBV7-2 to TRBJ1-4, with TRBD1 matching 8 bases. Germline V gives CDR1 SGHTA, CDR2 FQGNSA. Unmatched junction bases numbered 0, after V lost 1 base and J lost 5 bases. The length of the CDR3 is 14 residues. The CDR3 is CASSLDRGNEKLFF. The CDR3 DNA follows: TGTGCCAGCAGCTTAGACAGGGGGAATGAAAAACTGTTTTTT.

The table lists this clone with a few counts. The chain joins TRBV29-1 to TRBJ2-1; 8 bases are a match to TRBD2. V lost 3 bases to trimming and J lost 0 bases; unmatched junction nucleotides: 10. The CDR3 has 17 residues. The germline gives CDR1 SQVTM, CDR2 ANQGSEA. In DNA, the CDR3 is TGCAGCGTTGACGGGCTAGCGGGTAGAAGCTCCTACAATGAGCAGTTCTTC. Encoded protein: CSVDGLAGRSSYNEQFF.

In this sample, this clone turned up once. The V and J genes are TRBV7-7 and TRBJ2-1, with TRBD2 matching over 14 bases. There are 17 residues in the CDR3. V dropped 5 bases and J dropped 5; count of bases not matched to a gene: 8. Germline lookup yields CDR1 SSHAT and CDR2 FNYEAQ (reference sequence). CDR3 sequence: CASSMGTSGSLHNEQFF. The CDR3 DNA follows: TGTGCCAGCAGCATGGGGACTAGCGGGAGTCTGCACAATGAGCAGTTCTTC.

The chain links TRBV5-4 to TRBJ1-5; TRBD1 aligns across 7 bases. CDR3 size: 14 residues. The germline CDR1 and CDR2 sequences are SGHNT and YYREEE (reference sequence). V lost 4 bases, J lost 4 bases, and 5 bases stayed unmatched. The CDR3 region has the DNA TGTGCCAGCAGCGCAGACAGGGAGAATCAGCCCCAGCATTTT. Its translation is CASSADRENQPQHF.

The chain employs TRBV4-2 and TRBJ1-3; TRBD1 matches at 7 bases. Germline-derived CDR1 and CDR2 are LGHNA and YNFKEQ. There are 18 residues in the CDR3. V lost 1 base to trimming and J lost 8 bases; unmatched junction nucleotides: 17. CDR3 bases: TGTGCCAGCAGCCAAGCCCCGTCCCGACAGGGCCTTTCTTACACCATATATTTT. It specifies CASSQAPSRQGLSYTIYF.

CDR3 in amino acids: CASSVEEGHREKLFF. The CDR3 DNA reads TGTGCCAGCAGCGTAGAGGAGGGGCATCGTGAAAAACTGTTTTTT. The V and J genes are TRBV9 and TRBJ1-4, with a tentative D call TRBD1 (5 bases). The CDR3 spans 15 residues. Germline values: CDR1 SGDLS, CDR2 YYNGEE. Trimming took 0 bases from V and 7 from J, leaving 13 bases between them.

CDR3 bases: TGTGCCAGCAGCCGGGGACTAGCGGGAGGGGGCGAGCAGTACTTC. The encoded protein is CASSRGLAGGGEQYF. This chain connects TRBV14 to TRBJ2-7; 16 nucleotides align to TRBD2. The CDR3 length is 15 residues. V lost 4 bases and J lost 6; bases outside the gene matches: 3. Germline V lookup: CDR1 SGHDN, CDR2 FVKESK.

The gene calls are TRBV9 and TRBJ2-4; D may be TRBD2 (6 bases). There are 14 residues in the CDR3. Germline assignment: CDR1 SGDLS and CDR2 YYNGEE. Trimming took off 0 bases at V and 3 bases at J, with 7 bases between the two ends. The CDR3 region is CASSVGLDKNIQYF. CDR3 in DNA: TGTGCCAGCAGCGTAGGACTAGACAAAAACATTCAGTACTTC.

The chain is built from TRBV5-1 and TRBJ2-7; D is unclear. Germline CDR1 and CDR2: SGHRS and YFSETQ. The CDR3 length is 15 residues. V was pared by 5 bases and J by 2 bases, with 17 bases between. The DNA of the CDR3 is TGCGCCAGCAGTGTTGGCTCCTCTCGGGCCTACGAGCAGTACTTC. Its translation: CASSVGSSRAYEQYF.

The chain recombines TRBV6-4 with TRBJ2-7, with 14 bases identical to TRBD2. The germline V gene encodes CDR1 MRHNA and CDR2 SNTAGT. The CDR3 spans 16 residues. V was pared by 8 bases and J by 1 base, with 7 bases of the junction left unmatched. The CDR3 spells CASDGLAGGRSYEQYF. The DNA for the CDR3 is TGTGCCAGCGACGGACTAGCGGGAGGCCGGTCCTACGAGCAGTACTTC.

The chain employs TRBV6-5 and TRBJ1-4; perhaps TRBD1 as D (6 bases). Germline V gene sequence: CDR1 MNHEY, CDR2 SVGAGI. V dropped 6 bases and J dropped 4 bases, with 12 bases sitting between them. There are 14 residues in the CDR3. CDR3 DNA sequence: TGTGCCAGCAGCCGACAGGCCCTTAATGAAAAACTGTTTTTT. Protein product: CASSRQALNEKLFF.

This sequence joins TRBV10-3 and TRBJ1-2, with 7 positions matching TRBD1. Germline trimming cut 0 bases from V and 5 bases from J; bases unmatched to any gene: 3. Germline V gene lookup returns CDR1 ENHRY and CDR2 SYGVKD. This CDR3 spans 14 amino acids. CDR3 sequence: CAISESIQGYGYTF. The CDR3 region has the DNA TGTGCCATCAGTGAGTCAATACAGGGGTATGGCTACACCTTC.

The gene calls are TRBV4-2 and TRBJ2-7; 7 bases align to TRBD1. J lost 2 bases, V lost 1 base, and 5 bases had no gene match. The V gene's germline CDR1 is LGHNA and CDR2 YNFKEQ. The CDR3 consists of 15 residues. The CDR3 region is CASSQVGTATYEQYF. Here the CDR3 DNA reads TGTGCCAGCAGCCAAGTAGGGACAGCAACCTACGAGCAGTACTTC.

The genes are TRBV4-1 and TRBJ2-6; D is perhaps TRBD2 (5 bases). This CDR3 spans 17 amino acids. CDR1 and CDR2 from the germline V gene are MGHRA and YSYEKL. The V gene lost 1 base and the J gene lost 0 bases, with 10 bases spanning the gap. The CDR3 loop is CASSQAGFNSGANVLTF. CDR3 DNA: TGCGCCAGCAGCCAAGCGGGATTCAACTCTGGGGCCAACGTCCTGACTTTC.